There are a few counts of the clone carrying this T cell receptor (beta chain). Antigen specificity is unknown. The use of a sample-barcoded 5' primer and a J-beta primer mix characterized a second PCR of roughly 6 to 11 cycles. In TCRdb, the 5' RACE reads were re-called with MiXCR into one record per CDR3 protein. The data show about 510,000 distinct CDR3 sequences, with 25% to 35% seen just once and 3.6% held by the top ten. From germline, CDR1 is SGHKS and CDR2 YYEKEE (reference sequence). CDR3 length: 16 amino acids. These data originate in a study of blood T cells in healthy people across ages. Study-wide findings and caveats: It was the long-lived donors that had more naive CD4+ cells and higher diversity than aged donors.

These records were also assigned to another study, of T cells of mothers and their children. This second study says: All RNA that had been extracted was used for cDNA synthesis at approximately 1.5 ug per 15 ul. No T cell clones of persistent microchimeric origin were detected.

This clonotype was obtained from a boy between 2 and 10 years old in good health. Source material: blood. The rearrangement joins TRBV5-5 to TRBJ2-5; D might be TRBD1 or TRBD2, each matching 5 bases. Judging by the DNA end, TRBJ2-7 fits better; the J call may be wrong. The CDR3 sequence is CASSSQGGWDAYEQYF. The CDR3 region has the DNA TGTGCCAGCAGCTCCCAAGGTGGGTGGGACGCCTACGAGCAGTACTTC.